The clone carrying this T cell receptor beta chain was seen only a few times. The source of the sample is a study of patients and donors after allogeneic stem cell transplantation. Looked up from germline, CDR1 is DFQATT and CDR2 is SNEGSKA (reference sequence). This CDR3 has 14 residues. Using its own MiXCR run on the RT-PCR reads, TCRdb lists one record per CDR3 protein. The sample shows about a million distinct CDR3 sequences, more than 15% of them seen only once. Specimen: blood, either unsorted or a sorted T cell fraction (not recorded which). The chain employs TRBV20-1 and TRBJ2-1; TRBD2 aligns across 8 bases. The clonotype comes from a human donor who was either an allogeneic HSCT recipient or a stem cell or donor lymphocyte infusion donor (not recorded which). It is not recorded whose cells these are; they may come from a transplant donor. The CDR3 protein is CSGRSGRGVGEQFF. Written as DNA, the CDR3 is TGCAGCGGACGATCCGGGAGGGGAGTTGGTGAGCAGTTCTTC.